The 7 T cell receptor beta chains in this list originate from one sample, sequenced in a study of cytomegalovirus exposure and HLA in healthy donors listed by TCRdb under 2017. Libraries were constructed by the immunoSEQ multiplex PCR assay. Not all clones reach the TCRdb copy of this immuneACCESS table, which keeps in-frame sequences only. Checked studies attribute under half of the gap to unresolved V genes and leave the rest unexplained. The sample has tens of thousands of clones on record, 70% to 90% of them singletons. The ten biggest clones cover 1% to 1.5% of the sample. Material for sequencing was PBMCs. These receptors all stem from a woman between 18 and 29 years old in good health and CMV-seronegative.

The chain links TRBV5-6 to TRBJ2-2, with 11 nucleotides matching TRBD2. Losses at the gene ends were 0 bases for V and 5 bases for J; bases not matched to a gene: 9. CDR1 and CDR2 (germline): SGHDT, YYEEEE. The length of the CDR3 is 18 residues. The CDR3 coding sequence is TGTGCCAGCAGCTTGGCCGGGGCTAGCGGGAGGAGGACCGGGGAGCTGTTTTTT. It specifies CASSLAGASGRRTGELFF.

The chain couples TRBV7-2 to TRBJ1-2; maybe TRBD1 (6 bases). The CDR3 has 15 amino acids. The V end lost 5 bases, the J end lost 3 bases, and 16 bases lay between the germline ends. Germline V lookup: CDR1 SGHTA, CDR2 FQGNSA. The CDR3 DNA reads TGTGCCAGCAGCCCCGACGGGGGGCGTTACTATGGCTACACCTTC. This codes for CASSPDGGRYYGYTF.

The gene calls are TRBV28 and TRBJ1-1; 10 nucleotides agree with TRBD1. The CDR3 sequence is 15 residues long. Germline V gene lookup returns CDR1 MDHEN and CDR2 SYDVKM. The V gene end was trimmed by 7 bases and the J gene end by 5 bases; junction bases not matched to a gene: 10. The CDR3 sequence: CASTLIGQGVTEAFF. The CDR3 DNA reads as TGTGCCAGCACCCTCATCGGACAGGGGGTTACTGAAGCTTTCTTT.

This chain connects TRBV4-1 to TRBJ2-7; D perhaps matches TRBD1 (6 bases). CDR1 and CDR2 (germline): MGHRA, YSYEKL. V was shortened by 1 base and J by 3 bases, with 10 bases between the two germline ends. The CDR3 is 14 amino acids. CDR3 in amino acids: CASSQALGGYEQYF. The CDR3, as DNA: TGCGCCAGCAGCCAAGCTTTAGGGGGCTACGAGCAGTACTTC.

This clone was seen a few times. CDR3 in amino acids: CASNGGPVGQYF. The CDR3 nucleotides are TGTGCCAGCAACGGCGGCCCCGTAGGGCAGTACTTC. The chain joins TRBV6-1 to TRBJ2-7; D uncertain. V lost 7 bases and J lost 9, with 16 bases in between. This CDR3 is 12 amino acids long. The germline V gene has CDR1 MNHNS and CDR2 SASEGT.

This rearrangement joins TRBV7-9 to TRBJ2-1, with D uncertain. The ends were cut back, 3 bases at V and 0 bases at J, with 9 bases in the middle. Germline assignment: CDR1 SEHNR and CDR2 FQNEAQ (reference sequence). The CDR3 runs to 15 residues. CDR3 DNA: TGTGCCAGCAGCTTGCTTTCCTACTCCTACAATGAGCAGTTCTTC. Residues: CASSLLSYSYNEQFF.

In its sample, this clone was seen a few times. V is TRBV7-8 and J is TRBJ2-3; D might be TRBD1 (5 bases). Germline V gene lookup returns CDR1 SGHVS and CDR2 FQNEAQ. The CDR3 sequence is 18 residues long. Trimming removed 5 bases from V and 2 bases from J, with 23 bases in between. CDR3 coding DNA: TGTGCCAGCAGCCCAATTCGCCAGGACAACCCAAACACAGATACGCAGTATTTT. Translating gives CASSPIRQDNPNTDTQYF.